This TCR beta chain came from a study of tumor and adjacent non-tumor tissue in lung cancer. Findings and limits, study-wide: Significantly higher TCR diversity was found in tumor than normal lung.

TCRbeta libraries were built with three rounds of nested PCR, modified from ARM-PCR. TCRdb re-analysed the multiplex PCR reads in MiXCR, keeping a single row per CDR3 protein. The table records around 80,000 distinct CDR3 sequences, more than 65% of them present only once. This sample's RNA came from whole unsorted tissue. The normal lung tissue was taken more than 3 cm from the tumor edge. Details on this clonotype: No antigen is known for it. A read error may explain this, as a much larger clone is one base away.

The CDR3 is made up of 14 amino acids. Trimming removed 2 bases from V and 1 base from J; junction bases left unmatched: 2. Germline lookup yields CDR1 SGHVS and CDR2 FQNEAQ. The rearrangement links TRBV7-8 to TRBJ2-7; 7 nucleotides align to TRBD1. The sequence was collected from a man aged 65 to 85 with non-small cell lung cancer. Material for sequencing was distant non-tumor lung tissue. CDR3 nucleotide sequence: TGTGCCAGCAGCTTATCGACAGGGTCCTACGAGCAGTACTTC. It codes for CASSLSTGSYEQYF.